This TCR beta chain emerged from a study of CD8+CD57+ T cells in acquired aplastic anemia. On the study more broadly: Sorted CD4+ plus CD8+ cells gave DNA averaging roughly 3 ug.

Patients sequenced had flow cytometry evidence of CD8+CD57+ cell expansion. There was no therapy given to any patient before the blood sampling took place. Genomic DNA, the template, was used for profiling of the TCR beta VDJ and CDR3. TCRdb called the reads again in MiXCR, with one record for every CDR3 protein. The sample holds 150,000 to 200,000 distinct CDR3 sequences, around 43% seen once. This clonotype was counted at least ten times. The germline CDR1 and CDR2 sequences are MNHEY and SVGEGT. V lost 8 bases, J lost 9 bases, and 14 bases lay in between. The CDR3 totals 12 residues. The gene calls are TRBV6-2 or TRBV6-3 and TRBJ1-5, with D unresolved. This sequence originates from a human donor with aplastic anemia. Sequencing input: sorted CD4+, CD8+, or CD8+CD57+ T cells (not recorded which) from PBMCs. The CDR3 protein is CASGPFAGPQHF. DNA for the CDR3: TGTGCCAGCGGGCCCTTTGCGGGGCCCCAGCATTTT.